This is a list of T cell receptor beta chains from one sample in a study of blood T cell repertoires in COVID-19. TCRdb's table, derived via immunoSEQ multiplex PCR, lists solely in-frame clones and lacks some. The sample has tens of thousands of clones, over 80% seen once. Sequencing was carried out using peripheral blood. Receptors originate from a human donor in a cohort sampled during active COVID-19. The CDR3 runs from the conserved cysteine through the conserved F or W. D genes are given only for firm matches. The size field is filled for only some rows; it gives once, few, many or a size class.

-,TRBJ1-2,TRBV12-5,-,CASGPDRNYGYTF,TGTGCTAGTGGGCCGGACAGAAACTATGGCTACACCTTC
TRBD1,TRBJ1-2,TRBV7-8,few,CASSLLTDRGGGYTF,TGTGCCAGCAGCCTGTTGACGGACAGGGGTGGCGGCTACACCTTC
-,TRBJ1-1,TRBV28,-,CASSLSSGVRKAFF,TGTGCCAGCAGTTTATCCTCAGGGGTTCGTAAAGCTTTCTTT
TRBD2,TRBJ2-7,TRBV7-6,-,CASSSEESSGSYEQYF,TGTGCCAGCAGCTCCGAGGAGTCTAGCGGGAGTTACGAGCAGTACTTC
TRBD1,TRBJ2-2,TRBV6-5,-,CASTGTANTGELFF,TGTGCCAGCACCGGGACAGCGAACACCGGGGAGCTGTTTTTT
-,TRBJ1-1,TRBV6-2/TRBV6-3,-,CASTPTGVNTEAFF,TGTGCCAGCACCCCTACAGGAGTCAACACTGAAGCTTTCTTT
-,TRBJ2-5,TRBV5-1,-,CASSSPPRETQYF,TGCGCCAGCAGCTCTCCACCTAGGGAGACCCAGTACTTC
TRBD2,TRBJ2-3,TRBV6-1,-,CASSEKGTSGSTDTQYF,TGTGCCAGCAGTGAAAAGGGGACTAGCGGAAGCACAGATACGCAGTATTTT
-,TRBJ2-3,TRBV7-7,-,CASSPRGETDTQYF,TGTGCTAGCAGCCCCCGGGGAGAGACAGATACGCAGTATTTT
TRBD1,TRBJ1-6,TRBV3-1/TRBV3-2,-,CASGTASNSPLHF,TGTGCCAGTGGGACAGCAAGTAATTCACCCCTCCACTTT
-,TRBJ1-2,TRBV27,-,CASSLTLNYGYTF,TGTGCCAGCAGTCTGACACTGAACTATGGCTACACCTTC
-,TRBJ1-2,TRBV19,-,CASSSGYGYTF,TGTGCCAGTAGTTCGGGATATGGCTACACCTTC
-,TRBJ2-3,TRBV3-1/TRBV3-2,-,CASSPVHEAASTDTQYF,TGTGCCAGCAGCCCTGTACATGAGGCGGCGAGCACAGATACGCAGTATTTT
-,TRBJ2-2,TRBV11-2,-,CASSLQGSNTGELFF,TGTGCCAGCAGCTTGCAGGGGTCGAACACCGGGGAGCTGTTTTTT
TRBD1,TRBJ2-3,TRBV10-3,-,CAIRQGARTDTQYF,TGTGCCATCAGACAGGGGGCGCGCACAGATACGCAGTATTTT
TRBD1,TRBJ1-1,TRBV19,-,CASKDRADTEAFF,TGTGCCAGTAAGGACAGGGCGGATACTGAAGCTTTCTTT
-,TRBJ1-2,TRBV10-3,-,CAISVRQDTNYGYTF,TGTGCCATCAGTGTTAGGCAGGATACTAACTATGGCTACACCTTC
-,TRBJ1-3,TRBV3-1/TRBV3-2,-,CASTPGNSGNTIYF,TGTGCCAGCACCCCAGGGAACTCTGGAAACACCATATATTTT